This T cell receptor (beta chain) is drawn from a study of tumor-infiltrating lymphocytes in localized non-small cell lung cancer. Study-level findings and limits: Compared with uninvolved lung, tumors showed higher T cell infiltration by TCRbeta sequencing.

As concerns this clone: The target antigen is unknown.

Repertoires were generated with immunoSEQ multiplex PCR, while TCRdb's copy carries only in-frame clones and drops some. The repertoire holds some 15,000 clones, with about 84% as singletons. CDR1 and CDR2 from the germline V gene are MDHEN and SYDVKM. The CDR3 totals 15 residues. With 3 bases clipped from V and 3 bases from J, the junction kept 6 bases outside the gene matches. This sequence joins TRBV28 and TRBJ2-3; the match to TRBD2 covers 7 bases. The sequence derives from a human donor with non-small cell lung cancer. Sample: uninvolved lung tissue not adjacent to the tumor. CDR3 nucleotide sequence: TGTGCCAGCAGTTTCAGAGGGAGGGGAACAGATACGCAGTATTTT. Translating gives CASSFRGRGTDTQYF.